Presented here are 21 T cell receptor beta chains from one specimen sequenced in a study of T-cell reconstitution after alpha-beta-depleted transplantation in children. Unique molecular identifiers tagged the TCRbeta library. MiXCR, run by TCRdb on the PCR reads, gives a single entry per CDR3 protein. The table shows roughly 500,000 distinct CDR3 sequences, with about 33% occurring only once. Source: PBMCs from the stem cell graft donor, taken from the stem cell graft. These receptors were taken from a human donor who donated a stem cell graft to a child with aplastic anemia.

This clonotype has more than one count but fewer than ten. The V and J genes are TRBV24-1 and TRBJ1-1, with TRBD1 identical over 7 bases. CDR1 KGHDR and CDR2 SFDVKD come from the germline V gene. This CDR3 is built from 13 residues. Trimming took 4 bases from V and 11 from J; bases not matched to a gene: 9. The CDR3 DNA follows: TGTGCCACCAGTGACCCGACAGGGTTTGGGGCTTTCTTT. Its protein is CATSDPTGFGAFF.

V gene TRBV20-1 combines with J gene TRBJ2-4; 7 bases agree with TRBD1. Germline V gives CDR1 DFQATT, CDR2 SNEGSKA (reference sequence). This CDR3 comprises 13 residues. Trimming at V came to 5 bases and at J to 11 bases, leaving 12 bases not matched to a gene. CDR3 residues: CSAHPDRERVQYF. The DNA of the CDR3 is TGCAGTGCTCATCCAGACAGGGAAAGAGTTCAGTACTTC.

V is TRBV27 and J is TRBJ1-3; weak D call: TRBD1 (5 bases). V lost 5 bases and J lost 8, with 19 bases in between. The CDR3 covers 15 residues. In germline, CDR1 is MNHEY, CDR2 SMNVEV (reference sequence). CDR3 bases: TGTGCCAGCAGTCTCAAGGGACCGTTTGGGGACACCATATATTTT. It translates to CASSLKGPFGDTIYF.

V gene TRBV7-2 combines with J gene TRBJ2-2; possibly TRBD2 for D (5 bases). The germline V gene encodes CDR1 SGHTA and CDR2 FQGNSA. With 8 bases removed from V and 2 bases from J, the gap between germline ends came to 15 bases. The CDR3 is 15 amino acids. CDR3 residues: CASGTNSGNTGELFF. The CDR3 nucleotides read TGTGCCAGCGGCACTAACAGCGGAAACACCGGGGAGCTGTTTTTT. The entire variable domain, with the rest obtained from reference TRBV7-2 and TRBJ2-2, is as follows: GAGVSQSPSNKVTEKGKDVELRCDPISGHTALYWYRQSLGQGLEFLIYFQGNSAPDKSGLPSDRFSAERTGGSVSTLTIQRTQQEDSAVYLCASGTNSGNTGELFFGEGSRLTVL.

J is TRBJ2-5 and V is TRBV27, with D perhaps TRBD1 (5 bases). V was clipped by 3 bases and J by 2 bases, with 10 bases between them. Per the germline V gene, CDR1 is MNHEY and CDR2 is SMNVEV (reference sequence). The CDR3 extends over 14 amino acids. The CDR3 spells CASSFMAGQETQYF. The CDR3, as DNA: TGTGCCAGCAGTTTTATGGCAGGGCAAGAGACCCAGTACTTC.

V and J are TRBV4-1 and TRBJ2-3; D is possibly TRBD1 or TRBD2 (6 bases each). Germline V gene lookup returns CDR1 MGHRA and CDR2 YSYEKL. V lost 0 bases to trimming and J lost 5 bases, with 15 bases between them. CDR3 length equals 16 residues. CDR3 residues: CASSQDSPRGRDTQYF. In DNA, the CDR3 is TGCGCCAGCAGCCAAGATAGTCCCCGGGGGCGAGATACGCAGTATTTT.

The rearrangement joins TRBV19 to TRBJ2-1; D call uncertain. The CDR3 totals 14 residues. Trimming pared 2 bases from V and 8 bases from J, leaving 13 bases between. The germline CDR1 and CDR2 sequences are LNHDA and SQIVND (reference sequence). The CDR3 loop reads CASSISPISDEQFF. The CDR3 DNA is TGTGCCAGTAGTATATCACCTATCTCGGATGAGCAGTTCTTC.

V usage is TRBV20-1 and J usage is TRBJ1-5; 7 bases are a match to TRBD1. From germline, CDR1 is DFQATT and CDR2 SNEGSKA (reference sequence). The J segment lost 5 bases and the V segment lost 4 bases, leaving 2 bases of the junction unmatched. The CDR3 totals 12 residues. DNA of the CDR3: TGCAGTGCTAAAACAGGGGATCAGCCCCAGCATTTT. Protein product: CSAKTGDQPQHF.

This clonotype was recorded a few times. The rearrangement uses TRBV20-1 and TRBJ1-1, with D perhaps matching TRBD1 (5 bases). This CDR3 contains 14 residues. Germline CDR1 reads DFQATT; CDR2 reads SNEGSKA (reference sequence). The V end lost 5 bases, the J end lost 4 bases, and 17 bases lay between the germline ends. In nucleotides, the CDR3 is TGCAGTGCTTGGGGACGGCCCGCGGGCACTGAAGCTTTCTTT. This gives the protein CSAWGRPAGTEAFF.

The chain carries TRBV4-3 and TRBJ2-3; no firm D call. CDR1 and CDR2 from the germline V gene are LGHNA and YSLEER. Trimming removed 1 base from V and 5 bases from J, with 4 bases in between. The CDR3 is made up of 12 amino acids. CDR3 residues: CASSQVRDTQYF. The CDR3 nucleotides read TGCGCCAGCAGCCAAGTGCGAGATACGCAGTATTTT.

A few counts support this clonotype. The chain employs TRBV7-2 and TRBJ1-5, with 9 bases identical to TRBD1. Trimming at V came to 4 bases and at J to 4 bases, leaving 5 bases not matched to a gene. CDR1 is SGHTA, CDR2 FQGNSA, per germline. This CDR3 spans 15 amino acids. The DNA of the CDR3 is TGTGCCAGCAGCTCATCGACAGGGGGGAATCAGCCCCAGCATTTT. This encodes CASSSSTGGNQPQHF.

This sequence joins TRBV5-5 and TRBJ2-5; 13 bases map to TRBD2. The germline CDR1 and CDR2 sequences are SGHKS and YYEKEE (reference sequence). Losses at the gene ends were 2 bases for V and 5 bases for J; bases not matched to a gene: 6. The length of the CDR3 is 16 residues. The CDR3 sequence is CASSLLAGGLGETQYF. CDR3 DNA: TGTGCCAGCAGCTTACTAGCGGGAGGGTTGGGGGAGACCCAGTACTTC.

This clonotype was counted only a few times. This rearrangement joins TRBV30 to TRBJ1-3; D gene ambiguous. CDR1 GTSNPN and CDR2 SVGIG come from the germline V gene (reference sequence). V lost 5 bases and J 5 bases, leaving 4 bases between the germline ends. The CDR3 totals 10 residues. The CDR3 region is CAWARNTIYF. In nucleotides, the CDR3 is TGTGCCTGGGCAAGAAACACCATATATTTT.

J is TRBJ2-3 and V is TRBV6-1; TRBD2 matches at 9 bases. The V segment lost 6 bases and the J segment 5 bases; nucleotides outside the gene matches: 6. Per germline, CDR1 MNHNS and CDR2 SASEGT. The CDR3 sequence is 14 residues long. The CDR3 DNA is TGTGCCAGCAGGGCCGGACTAGCGAAAGATACGCAGTATTTT. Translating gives CASRAGLAKDTQYF.

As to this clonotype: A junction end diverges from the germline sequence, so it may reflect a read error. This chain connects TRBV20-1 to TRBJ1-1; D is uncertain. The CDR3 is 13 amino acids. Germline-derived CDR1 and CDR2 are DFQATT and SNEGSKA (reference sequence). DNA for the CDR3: TGCAGTGGTAGAGAATTTATGAACACTGAAGCTTTCTTT. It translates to CSGREFMNTEAFF.

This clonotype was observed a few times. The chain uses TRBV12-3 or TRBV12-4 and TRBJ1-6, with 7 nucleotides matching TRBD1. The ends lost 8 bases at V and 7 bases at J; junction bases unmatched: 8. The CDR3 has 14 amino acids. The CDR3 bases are TGTGCCAGCTGGACAGGCGTCGGGAATTCACCCCTCCACTTT. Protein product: CASWTGVGNSPLHF.

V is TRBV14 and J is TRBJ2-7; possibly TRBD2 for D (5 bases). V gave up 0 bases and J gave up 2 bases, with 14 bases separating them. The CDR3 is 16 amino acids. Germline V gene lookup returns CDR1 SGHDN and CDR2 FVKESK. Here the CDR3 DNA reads TGTGCCAGCAGCCAAGACGAGCGACTACTCCCCTACGAGCAGTACGTC. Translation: CASSQDERLLPYEQYV.

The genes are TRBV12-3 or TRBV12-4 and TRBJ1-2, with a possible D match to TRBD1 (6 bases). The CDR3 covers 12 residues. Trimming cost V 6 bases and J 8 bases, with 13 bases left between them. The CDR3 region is CASSLGGSGYTF. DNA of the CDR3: TGTGCCAGCAGCCTAGGGGGTTCCGGCTACACCTTC.

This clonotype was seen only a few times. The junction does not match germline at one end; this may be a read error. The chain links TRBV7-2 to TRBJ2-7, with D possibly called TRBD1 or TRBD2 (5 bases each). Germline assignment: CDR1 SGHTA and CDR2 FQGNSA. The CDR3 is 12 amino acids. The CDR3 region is CASSLTRDQTVF. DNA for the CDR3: TGTGCCAGCAGCTTGACAAGGGACCAGACCGTCTTC.

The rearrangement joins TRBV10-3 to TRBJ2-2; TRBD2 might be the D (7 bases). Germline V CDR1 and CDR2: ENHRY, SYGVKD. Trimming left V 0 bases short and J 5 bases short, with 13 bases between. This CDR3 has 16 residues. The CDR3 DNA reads TGTGCCATCAGTGAGTCGACCGGGGGGCAAACCGGGGAGCTGTTTTTT. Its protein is CAISESTGGQTGELFF.

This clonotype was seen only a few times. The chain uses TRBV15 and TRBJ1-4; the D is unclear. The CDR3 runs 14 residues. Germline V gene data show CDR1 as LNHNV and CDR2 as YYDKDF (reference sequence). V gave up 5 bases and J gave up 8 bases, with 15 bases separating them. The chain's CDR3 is CATSERVEGEKLFF. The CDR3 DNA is TGTGCCACCAGCGAGAGGGTCGAGGGCGAAAAACTGTTTTTT.